This record covers a single T cell receptor (beta chain). Its antigen is unknown. The germline V and J ends were trimmed by 2 bases and 8 bases, with 15 bases remaining between them. Per the germline V gene, CDR1 is GTSNPN and CDR2 is SVGIG (reference sequence). The CDR3 is made up of 13 amino acids. The data belong to a study of TIL therapy for anti-PD-1-resistant metastatic lung cancer. Whole-study context: Tumors were harvested before any PD-1/PD-L1 blockade. Study results and caveats: Infused TIL clonotypes partially replaced the baseline blood repertoire, then decayed over months.

The libraries were made with immunoSEQ v3. This table comes from immunoSEQ multiplex PCR, and its TCRdb copy is limited to in-frame clones, with some not included. The data hold 40,000 to 55,000 clones, with roughly 78% observed a single time. Time point of the sample: pre-treatment sample, taken before nivolumab and TIL therapy. Patients were adults with stage 4 NSCLC. This chain connects TRBV30 to TRBJ1-2; D is perhaps TRBD1 (5 bases). Source: blood, taken at baseline. The origin of this receptor is a woman aged 30-85 years with non-small cell lung cancer. The CDR3 region has the DNA TGTGCCTGGAGTTTCGGGGGTATGACGGGCTACACCTTC. It yields the protein CAWSFGGMTGYTF.